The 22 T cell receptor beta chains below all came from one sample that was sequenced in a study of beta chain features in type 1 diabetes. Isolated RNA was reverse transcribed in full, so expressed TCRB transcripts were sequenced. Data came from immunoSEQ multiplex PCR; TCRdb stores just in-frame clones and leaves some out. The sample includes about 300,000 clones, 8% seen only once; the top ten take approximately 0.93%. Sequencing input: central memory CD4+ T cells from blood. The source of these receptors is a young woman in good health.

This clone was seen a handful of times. CDR3: CASSQRLAGEVEQFF. DNA for the CDR3: TGTGCCAGCAGCCAAAGGCTAGCGGGAGAGGTTGAGCAGTTCTTC. The J gene is TRBJ2-1, the V gene TRBV4-2; TRBD2 aligns across 10 bases. The CDR3 covers 15 residues. From germline, CDR1 is LGHNA and CDR2 YNFKEQ. V lost 2 bases, J lost 9 bases, and 7 bases stayed unmatched.

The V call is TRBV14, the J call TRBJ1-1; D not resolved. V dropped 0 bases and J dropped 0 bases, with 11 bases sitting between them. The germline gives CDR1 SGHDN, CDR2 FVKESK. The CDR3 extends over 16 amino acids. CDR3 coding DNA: TGTGCCAGCAGCCAAGAAATTTTCCAGATGAACACTGAAGCTTTCTTT. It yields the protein CASSQEIFQMNTEAFF.

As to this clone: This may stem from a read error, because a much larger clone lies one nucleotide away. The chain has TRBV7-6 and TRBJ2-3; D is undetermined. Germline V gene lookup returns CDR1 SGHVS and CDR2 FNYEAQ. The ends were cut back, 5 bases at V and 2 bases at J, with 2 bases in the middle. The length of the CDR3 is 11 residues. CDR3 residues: CASSNTDTQYF. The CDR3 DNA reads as TGTGCCAGCAGCAACACAGATACGCAGTATTTT.

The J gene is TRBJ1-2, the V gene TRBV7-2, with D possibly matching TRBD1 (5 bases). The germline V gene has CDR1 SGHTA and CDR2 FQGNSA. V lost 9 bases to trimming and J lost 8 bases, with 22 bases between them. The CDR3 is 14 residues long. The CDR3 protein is CASRLTGTLGGYTF. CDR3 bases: TGTGCCAGTCGATTAACCGGGACTCTTGGAGGCTACACCTTC.

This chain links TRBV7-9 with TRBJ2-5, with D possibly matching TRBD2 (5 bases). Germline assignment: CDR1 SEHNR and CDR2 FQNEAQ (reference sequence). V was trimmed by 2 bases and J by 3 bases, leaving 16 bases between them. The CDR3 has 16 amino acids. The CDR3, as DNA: TGTGCCAGCAGCTTATTCTCGTCGAGGGCAGAAGAGACCCAGTACTTC. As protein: CASSLFSSRAEETQYF.

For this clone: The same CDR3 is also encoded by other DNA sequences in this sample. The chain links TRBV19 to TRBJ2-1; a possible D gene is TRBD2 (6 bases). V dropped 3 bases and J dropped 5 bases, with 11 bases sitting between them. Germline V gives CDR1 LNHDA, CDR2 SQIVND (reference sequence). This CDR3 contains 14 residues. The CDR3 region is CASSIGRGNNEQFF. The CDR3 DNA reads TGTGCCAGTAGTATCGGCCGGGGGAACAATGAGCAGTTCTTC.

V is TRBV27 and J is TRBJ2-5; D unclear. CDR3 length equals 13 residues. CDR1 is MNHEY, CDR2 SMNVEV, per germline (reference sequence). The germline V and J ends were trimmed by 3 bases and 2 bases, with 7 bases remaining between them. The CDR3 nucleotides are TGTGCCAGCAGTTTCACCCAGCAAGAGACCCAGTACTTC. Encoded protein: CASSFTQQETQYF.

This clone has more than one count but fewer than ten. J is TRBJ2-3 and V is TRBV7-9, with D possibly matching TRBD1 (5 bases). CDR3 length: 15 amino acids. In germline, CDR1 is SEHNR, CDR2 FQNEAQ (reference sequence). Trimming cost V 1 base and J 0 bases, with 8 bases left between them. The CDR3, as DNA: TGTGCCAGCAGCTTAGTTTCAGGGAGCACAGATACGCAGTATTTT. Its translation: CASSLVSGSTDTQYF.

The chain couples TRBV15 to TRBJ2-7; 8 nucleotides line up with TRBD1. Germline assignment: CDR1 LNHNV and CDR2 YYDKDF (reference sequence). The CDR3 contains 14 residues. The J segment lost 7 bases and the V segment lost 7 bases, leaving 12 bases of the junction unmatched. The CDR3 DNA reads TGTGCCACCACCATCGGGACAGGAGGTAGGGAGCAGTACGTC. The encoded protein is CATTIGTGGREQYV.

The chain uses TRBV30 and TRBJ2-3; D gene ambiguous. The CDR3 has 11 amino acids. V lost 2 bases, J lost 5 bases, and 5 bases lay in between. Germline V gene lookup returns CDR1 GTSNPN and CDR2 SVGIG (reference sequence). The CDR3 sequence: CAWSRVDTQYF. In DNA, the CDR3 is TGTGCCTGGAGTCGGGTAGATACGCAGTATTTT.

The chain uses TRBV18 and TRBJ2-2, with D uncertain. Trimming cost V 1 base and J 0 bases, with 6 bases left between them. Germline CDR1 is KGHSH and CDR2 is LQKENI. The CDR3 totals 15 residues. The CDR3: CASSPRAANTGELFF. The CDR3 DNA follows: TGTGCCAGCTCACCACGGGCAGCGAACACCGGGGAGCTGTTTTTT.

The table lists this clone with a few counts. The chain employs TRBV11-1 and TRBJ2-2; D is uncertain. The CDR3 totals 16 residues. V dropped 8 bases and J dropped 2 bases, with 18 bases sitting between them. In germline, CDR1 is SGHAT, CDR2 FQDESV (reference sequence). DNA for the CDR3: TGTGCCAGCCGCCGTACGTTTGCTGGAAACACCGGGGAGCTGTTTTTT. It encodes CASRRTFAGNTGELFF.

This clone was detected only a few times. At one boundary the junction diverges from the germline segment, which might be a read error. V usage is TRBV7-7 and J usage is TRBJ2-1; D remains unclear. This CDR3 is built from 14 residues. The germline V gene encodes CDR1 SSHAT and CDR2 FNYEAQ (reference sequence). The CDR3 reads CASSSHPGTNEQFF. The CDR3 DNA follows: TGTGCTAGCAGCTCCCACCCGGGTACTAATGAGCAGTTCTTC. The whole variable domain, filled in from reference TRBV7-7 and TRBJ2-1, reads GAGVSQSPRYKVTKRGQDVTLRCDPISSHATLYWYQQALGQGPEFLTYFNYEAQPDKSGLPSDRFSAERPEGSISTLTIQRTEQRDSAMYRCASSSHPGTNEQFFGPGTRLTVL.

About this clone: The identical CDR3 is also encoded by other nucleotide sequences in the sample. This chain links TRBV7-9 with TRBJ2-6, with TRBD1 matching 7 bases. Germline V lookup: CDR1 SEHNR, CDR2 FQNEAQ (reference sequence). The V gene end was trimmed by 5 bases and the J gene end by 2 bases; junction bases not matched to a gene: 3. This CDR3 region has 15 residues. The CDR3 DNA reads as TGTGCCAGCAGCCCTGACAGGGCTGGGGCCAACGTCCTGACTTTC. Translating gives CASSPDRAGANVLTF.

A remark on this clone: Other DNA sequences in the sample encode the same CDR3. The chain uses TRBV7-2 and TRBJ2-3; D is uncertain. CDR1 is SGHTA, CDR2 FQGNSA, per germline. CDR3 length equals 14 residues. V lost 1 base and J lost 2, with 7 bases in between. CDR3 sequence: CASSLDSNTDTQYF. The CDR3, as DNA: TGTGCCAGCAGCTTAGATTCTAACACAGATACGCAGTATTTT.

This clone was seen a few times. CDR3 nucleotide sequence: TGTGCCAGCAGGGGGAGGGACAGCTCCTACGAGCAGTACTTC. Translated: CASRGRDSSYEQYF. This chain connects TRBV6-5 to TRBJ2-7; possibly TRBD1 or TRBD2 for D (7 bases each). Trimming left V 6 bases short and J 0 bases short, with 12 bases between. The CDR3 is made up of 14 amino acids. Germline V gives CDR1 MNHEY, CDR2 SVGAGI.

The CDR3 loop is CASSRPTPYEQYF. The CDR3 coding sequence is TGTGCCAGCAGCAGACCCACTCCCTACGAGCAGTACTTC. The chain combines TRBV6-6 with TRBJ2-7; D not certain. This CDR3 is built from 13 residues. Germline lookup yields CDR1 MNHNY and CDR2 SVGAGI (reference sequence). V gave up 6 bases and J gave up 2 bases, with 11 bases separating them.

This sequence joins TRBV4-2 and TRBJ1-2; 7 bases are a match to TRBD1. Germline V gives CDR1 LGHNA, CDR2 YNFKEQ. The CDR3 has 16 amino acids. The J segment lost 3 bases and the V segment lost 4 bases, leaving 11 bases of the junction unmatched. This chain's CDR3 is CASSPMGGGNYYGYTF. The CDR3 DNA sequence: TGTGCCAGCAGCCCCATGGGAGGGGGCAATTACTATGGCTACACCTTC.

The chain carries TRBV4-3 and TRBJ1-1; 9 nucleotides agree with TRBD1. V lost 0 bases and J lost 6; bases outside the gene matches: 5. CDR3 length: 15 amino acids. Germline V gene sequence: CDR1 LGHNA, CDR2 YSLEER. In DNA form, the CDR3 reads TGCGCCAGCAGCCAAGATGGAGGACAGGGGTCTGAAGCTTTCTTT. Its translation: CASSQDGGQGSEAFF.

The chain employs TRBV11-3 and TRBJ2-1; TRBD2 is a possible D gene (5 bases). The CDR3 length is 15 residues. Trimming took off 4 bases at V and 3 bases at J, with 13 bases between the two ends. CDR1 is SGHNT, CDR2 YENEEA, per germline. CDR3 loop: CASSSFDGVYNEQFF. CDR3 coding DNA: TGTGCCAGCAGCTCTTTCGACGGGGTCTACAATGAGCAGTTCTTC. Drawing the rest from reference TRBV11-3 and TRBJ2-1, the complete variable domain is EAGVVQSPRYKIIEKKQPVAFWCNPISGHNTLYWYLQNLGQGPELLIRYENEEAVDDSQLPKDRFSAERLKGVDSTLKIQPAELGDSAVYLCASSSFDGVYNEQFFGPGTRLTVL.

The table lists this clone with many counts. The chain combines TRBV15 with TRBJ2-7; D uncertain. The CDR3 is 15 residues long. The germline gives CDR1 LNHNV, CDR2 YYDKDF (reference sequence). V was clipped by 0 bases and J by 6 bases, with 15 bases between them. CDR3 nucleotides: TGTGCCACCAGCAGAGATCGGAAGGGTAATGGCGAGCAGTACTTC. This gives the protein CATSRDRKGNGEQYF.

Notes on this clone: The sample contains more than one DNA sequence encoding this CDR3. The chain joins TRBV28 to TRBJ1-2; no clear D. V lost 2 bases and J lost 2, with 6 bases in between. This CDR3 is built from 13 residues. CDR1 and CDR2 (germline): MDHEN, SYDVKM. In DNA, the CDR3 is TGTGCCAGCAGTTTAGGGAGAAACTATGGCTACACCTTC. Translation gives CASSLGRNYGYTF.